Listed below are T cell receptor beta chains from one sample, sequenced in a study of early T cells in non-severe SARS-CoV-2 infection. Each CDR3 protein gets one entry after TCRdb re-called the 5' RACE reads with MiXCR. The sample holds just over 95,000 distinct CDR3 sequences, 8% to 13% seen once. Specimen: whole blood, collected at baseline. The source of these receptors is an adult who was a healthcare worker with PCR-confirmed SARS-CoV-2 infection or an uninfected control (not recorded which). Each CDR3 is given with its conserved first and last residue. D genes are given only for firm matches. Clone size is given for some rows only: seen once, a few or many times, or a class if the clone is expanded.

CDR3 length,V gene,D gene,J gene,clone size,CDR3 protein,CDR3 DNA
13,TRBV3-1,-,TRBJ2-7,many,CASSQEEGLEQYF,TGTGCCAGCAGCCAAGAGGAGGGCCTCGAGCAGTACTTC
15,TRBV10-3,TRBD2,TRBJ2-7,-,CAISESTGGWYEQYF,TGTGCCATCAGTGAGTCGACCGGGGGGTGGTACGAGCAGTACTTC
14,TRBV20-1,-,TRBJ2-7,-,CSARDRRGIDEQYF,TGCAGTGCTAGAGATCGGAGGGGCATCGACGAGCAGTACTTC
15,TRBV7-8,TRBD2,TRBJ2-2,-,CASSLPAGGTGELFF,TGTGCCAGCAGCTTACCGGCGGGGGGCACCGGGGAGCTGTTTTTT
15,TRBV28,-,TRBJ1-2,-,CASTSPPVGTFGYTF,TGTGCCAGCACCTCTCCACCGGTGGGCACGTTTGGCTACACCTTC
14,TRBV4-2,-,TRBJ2-2,many,CASSQDPNTGELFF,TGTGCCAGCAGCCAAGATCCGAACACCGGGGAGCTGTTTTTT
15,TRBV7-9,-,TRBJ2-1,many,CASREIRVNYNEQFF,TGTGCCAGCAGGGAGATCCGGGTAAACTACAATGAGCAGTTCTTC
15,TRBV10-2,TRBD2,TRBJ2-1,few,CASRRGTSGYNEQFF,TGCGCCAGCAGGAGGGGGACTAGCGGCTACAATGAGCAGTTCTTC
15,TRBV27,TRBD1,TRBJ2-7,-,CASSFHRGRTYEQYF,TGTGCCAGCAGTTTTCACAGGGGGCGCACCTACGAGCAGTACTTC
13,TRBV7-6,-,TRBJ1-1,many,CASSLYENTEAFF,TGTGCCAGCAGCTTATATGAGAACACTGAAGCTTTCTTT
14,TRBV18,TRBD1,TRBJ2-1,many,CASSGGADSLWEFF,TGTGCCAGTTCAGGGGGAGCCGATTCATTGTGGGAGTTCTTC
13,TRBV10-3,TRBD2,TRBJ2-5,many,CAIGLAGKETQYF,TGTGCCATCGGACTAGCGGGAAAAGAGACCCAGTACTTC
14,TRBV11-2,-,TRBJ1-1,-,CASSLSRMNTEAFF,TGTGCCAGCAGCTTAAGTCGGATGAACACTGAAGCTTTCTTT
14,TRBV5-4,TRBD1,TRBJ2-5,-,CASSATDREETQYF,TGTGCCAGCAGCGCCACGGACAGGGAAGAGACCCAGTACTTC
16,TRBV5-1,TRBD1,TRBJ2-2,few,CASRLGQAIDTGELFF,TGCGCCAGCAGACTAGGACAGGCAATTGACACCGGGGAGCTGTTTTTT
16,TRBV3-1,-,TRBJ2-7,-,CASSQDQGPRVYEQYF,TGTGCCAGCAGCCAAGACCAAGGGCCTAGGGTCTACGAGCAGTACTTC
16,TRBV5-1,TRBD2,TRBJ2-3,few,CASSLGLAGFTDTQYF,TGCGCCAGCAGCTTGGGGCTAGCGGGGTTCACAGATACGCAGTATTTT
12,TRBV14,-,TRBJ2-1,few,CASSRHNNEQFF,TGTGCCAGCAGCCGGCATAACAATGAGCAGTTCTTC
13,TRBV7-9,-,TRBJ2-3,many,CASSLIYTDTQYF,TGTGCCAGCAGCTTAATTTACACAGATACGCAGTATTTT
16,TRBV10-3,TRBD2,TRBJ2-1,few,CAISEPEAGVRDEQFF,TGTGCCATCAGTGAGCCCGAAGCGGGAGTGCGGGATGAGCAGTTCTTC
15,TRBV10-3,-,TRBJ2-7,few,CAISEEGGPTYEQYF,TGTGCCATCAGTGAGGAGGGGGGCCCGACCTACGAGCAGTACTTC
17,TRBV4-1,-,TRBJ2-2,few,CASSQVDSPSNTGELFF,TGCGCCAGCAGCCAAGTCGATAGCCCATCGAACACCGGGGAGCTGTTTTTT